This T cell receptor beta chain appears in the sequencing data of a study of shared clonotypes between healthy human individuals. The wider study: Each donor's CD8 memory used one plate, CD8 naive two, each CD4 subset three.

Notes on the study in general: Donors were few, which limited the genetic and exposure-history diversity represented. Estimated richness was generally greater in naive than memory subsets. A handful of donors had around 5.2% of their naive CD4 clonotypes in common.

V lost 5 bases and J lost 2, with 12 bases in between. Germline lookup yields CDR1 SGHTA and CDR2 FQGNSA. This CDR3 is 15 amino acids long. The repertoire was sequenced with immunoSEQ multiplex PCR; TCRdb's copy has only in-frame clones and lacks some. The data hold around 350,000 clones, with around 79% observed a single time. Details on this clone: As yet, its antigen is unknown.

This TCR was recovered from a man younger than 40 in good health. Sequenced: memory CD4+ T cells sorted from blood. The sample's subset: CD45RA-negative fraction. This chain connects TRBV7-2 to TRBJ2-2; a weak D match, TRBD1 (5 bases). CDR3 sequence (DNA): TGTGCCAGCAGCCAAAGTAGGACAAACACCGGGGAGCTGTTTTTT. Protein sequence: CASSQSRTNTGELFF.